This is a list of T cell receptor beta chains from one sample in a study of regulatory T cells in long-lasting Graves disease. TCRdb reprocessed the multiplex PCR reads with MiXCR, giving one entry per CDR3 protein. The sample gives 350,000 to 500,000 distinct CDR3 sequences, around 15% of which show up once; about 15% is in the top ten. A further study also used this sample, focusing on T cells in Graves' hyperthyroidism and ophthalmopathy.

The sample was peripheral blood mononuclear cells (PBMCs), taken at new diagnosis, from a patient treated with antithyroid drugs. These receptors came from a woman between 50 and 59 years old with Graves disease. Both conserved end residues are trimmed from each CDR3.

j_gene,v_gene,CDR3aa
TRBJ2-3,TRBV18,ASSPGTLSDTQY
TRBJ1-2,TRBV2,ASTNRDRYT
TRBJ2-2,TRBV30,AWSDGRPTGELF
TRBJ1-1,TRBV18,ASSPGIGGLHTEAF
TRBJ1-5,TRBV30,AWSLAGLGSNQPQH
TRBJ2-1,TRBV12-3/TRBV12-4,ASSDPSGTGTSSSYNEQF
TRBJ2-2,TRBV7-3,ASSLTGEGTGELF
TRBJ1-5,TRBV19,ASKRGGQGDYQPQH
TRBJ1-2,TRBV3-1,ASSQDRQGASGYT
TRBJ2-5,TRBV20-1,STPSSGSGETQY
TRBJ2-3,TRBV2,ASSQTGTPYIPQPTDTQY
TRBJ2-7,TRBV28,ASMRTDDYEQY
TRBJ1-5,TRBV3-1,ASSQAWGNQPQH
TRBJ1-6,TRBV28,ASSPPGEYNSPLH
TRBJ2-1,TRBV7-9,ASSPRGTPYNEQF
TRBJ2-1,TRBV10-1,ASSESGGGNEQF
TRBJ2-3,TRBV11-2,ASSTHREAYTDTQY
TRBJ2-7,TRBV3-1,ASSEEHSYEQY
TRBJ1-2,TRBV10-3,AISTTGDGYT
TRBJ2-3,TRBV10-1,ASSDLAGSTDTQY
TRBJ2-7,TRBV29-1,SVGLGRTDAYEQY
TRBJ2-7,TRBV28,ASSWGRRGYEQY
TRBJ2-3,TRBV11-2,ASIPEGRTSGILGDTQY
TRBJ2-2,TRBV19,ASASGRRVGELF
TRBJ2-1,TRBV20-1,SATWTGARNEQF
TRBJ2-5,TRBV18,ASSPRDQETQY
TRBJ2-7,TRBV19,ASSGQGGYNEQY
TRBJ1-6,TRBV27,ASSLARESSYNSPLH
TRBJ1-5,TRBV7-9,ASSLGSGIQPQH
TRBJ2-3,TRBV6-2/TRBV6-3,ASSYKTGLANHQGGTDTQY
TRBJ2-7,TRBV29-1,SVRDWSSYEQY
TRBJ2-2,TRBV2,ASRSAGVGTGELF
TRBJ1-5,TRBV6-1,ASSPGQSGNQPQH